This section outlines one TCR beta chain sequence together with its context. The method was immunoSEQ multiplex PCR; TCRdb's version includes in-frame clones alone and lacks a portion of them. Of approximately 51,000 clones detected, about 90% appear once; the ten largest clones hold 6.4%. These data originate in a study of blood T cell repertoires in COVID-19. The sequencing sample was made of peripheral blood. The clonotype comes from a man between 65 and 85 years old with active COVID-19.

This CDR3 is CASSVDGRGGTEAFF. In DNA, the CDR3 is TGTGCCAGCAGCGTTGATGGTAGAGGGGGCACTGAAGCTTTCTTT. V and J are TRBV9 and TRBJ1-1; tentative D call: TRBD1 (6 bases). Per germline, CDR1 SGDLS and CDR2 YYNGEE. V lost 2 bases and J lost 4, with 15 bases in between. CDR3 length: 15 amino acids.